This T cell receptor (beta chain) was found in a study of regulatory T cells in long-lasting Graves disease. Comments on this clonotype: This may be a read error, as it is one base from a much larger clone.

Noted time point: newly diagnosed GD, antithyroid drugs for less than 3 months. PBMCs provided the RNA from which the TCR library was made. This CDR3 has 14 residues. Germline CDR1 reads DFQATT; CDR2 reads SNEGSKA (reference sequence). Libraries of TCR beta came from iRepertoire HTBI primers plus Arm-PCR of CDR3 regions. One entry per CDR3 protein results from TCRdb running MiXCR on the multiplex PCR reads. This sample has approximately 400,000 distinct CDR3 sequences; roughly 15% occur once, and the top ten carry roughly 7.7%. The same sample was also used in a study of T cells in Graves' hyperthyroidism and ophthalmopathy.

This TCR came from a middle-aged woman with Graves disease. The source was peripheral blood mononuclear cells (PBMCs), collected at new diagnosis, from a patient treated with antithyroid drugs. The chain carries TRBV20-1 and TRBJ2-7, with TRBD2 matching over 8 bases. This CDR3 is CSARFFGRGYDQYF. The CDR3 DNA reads TGCAGTGCTAGGTTCTTCGGGAGGGGCTACGACCAGTACTTC.